Shown below are 26 T cell receptor beta chains from a single sample sequenced in a study of blood T cells in healthy people across ages. The second PCR ran roughly 7 to 12 cycles with a sample-barcoded 5' primer and J-beta primers. TCRdb reprocessed the 5' RACE reads with MiXCR, giving one entry per CDR3 protein. The sample lists hundreds of thousands of distinct CDR3 sequences; about 25% were seen once. This same sample was also part of a study on T cells of mothers and their children.

The sequenced material came from blood. The receptors were gathered from a boy younger than 18 in good health.

This clonotype came up a few times. The chain employs TRBV9 and TRBJ1-2; tentatively, D is TRBD1 (5 bases). CDR3 length: 13 residues. CDR1 SGDLS and CDR2 YYNGEE come from the germline V gene. Trimming left V 4 bases short and J 8 bases short, with 15 bases between. Here the CDR3 DNA reads TGTGCCAGCAGCCCTAGTGGGGGAGGCGGCTACACCTTC. Residues: CASSPSGGGGYTF.

The chain uses TRBV7-9 and TRBJ2-7; no reliable D call. From germline, CDR1 is SEHNR and CDR2 FQNEAQ (reference sequence). V was cut by 1 base and J by 0 bases, with 13 bases left in between. The CDR3 runs 16 residues. In DNA form, the CDR3 reads TGTGCCAGCAGCTTAGGGGTGACTGCGAGCTCCTACGAGCAGTACTTC. Its translation is CASSLGVTASSYEQYF.

The gene calls are TRBV29-1 and TRBJ2-7, with 12 bases that match TRBD2. Germline V lookup: CDR1 SQVTM, CDR2 ANQGSEA. With 2 bases clipped from V and 6 bases from J, the junction kept 8 bases outside the gene matches. This CDR3 comprises 15 residues. In DNA form, the CDR3 reads TGCAGCGTTGAACAACGACTAGCGGGAGAGGGCGAGCAGTACTTC. Translated: CSVEQRLAGEGEQYF.

The chain employs TRBV7-2 and TRBJ1-4; D might be TRBD1 (5 bases). From germline, CDR1 is SGHTA and CDR2 FQGNSA. This CDR3 contains 15 residues. With 5 bases removed from V and 5 bases from J, the gap between germline ends came to 15 bases. In DNA, the CDR3 is TGTGCCAGCAGCCCCACAGGTTCGCTGAATGAAAAACTGTTTTTT. Translated: CASSPTGSLNEKLFF.

This clonotype was detected many times. The J gene is TRBJ2-3, the V gene TRBV9; no clear D gene. Deletions cut 8 bases from V and 0 bases from J, with 13 bases between. This CDR3 has 14 amino acids. Germline values: CDR1 SGDLS, CDR2 YYNGEE. The DNA of the CDR3 is TGTGCCAGTTCCAGCATCGGCAGCACAGATACGCAGTATTTT. It encodes CASSSIGSTDTQYF. Combining the CDR3 with reference TRBV9 and TRBJ2-3 gives the whole variable domain DSGVTQTPKHLITATGQRVTLRCSPRSGDLSVYWYQQSLDQGLQFLIQYYNGEERAKGNILERFSAQQFPDLHSELNLSSLELGDSALYFCASSSIGSTDTQYFGPGTRLTVL.

Only a few counts were recorded for this clonotype. V usage is TRBV12-3 or TRBV12-4 and J usage is TRBJ1-1, with D uncertain. V was shortened by 2 bases and J by 0 bases, with 7 bases between the two germline ends. CDR3 length: 14 residues. The CDR3 bases are TGTGCCAGCAGTTTAAAGCTCATGAACACTGAAGCTTTCTTT. It encodes CASSLKLMNTEAFF.

The chain employs TRBV10-3 and TRBJ2-5; D is undetermined. The J call could be wrong; TRBJ2-7 is a better fit for the DNA end. Germline V gene sequence: CDR1 ENHRY, CDR2 SYGVKD. This CDR3 has 12 residues. CDR3 DNA sequence: TGTGCCATCCGGCAGAGCTCCTACGAGCAGTACTTC. Protein: CAIRQSSYEQYF.

The genes are TRBV5-1 and TRBJ2-5; 15 nucleotides align to TRBD2. The J call may be incorrect, as the DNA end agrees better with TRBJ2-1. CDR1 and CDR2 from the germline V gene are SGHRS and YFSETQ. This CDR3 has 16 residues. The CDR3 sequence: CASSSQRTSGRDEQFF. The CDR3 DNA reads as TGCGCCAGCAGCTCTCAACGGACTAGCGGGAGGGATGAGCAGTTCTTC.

This clonotype was seen only a few times. The J gene is TRBJ1-4, the V gene TRBV11-2; D ambiguous. Germline CDR1 SGHAT, CDR2 FQNNGV. This CDR3 is 14 amino acids long. The V end was cut by 4 bases, the J end by 8 bases, with 14 bases between. The CDR3 DNA sequence: TGTGCCAGCAGCTCCAGCCCGGGAGGGGAAAAACTGTTTTTT. This sequence encodes CASSSSPGGEKLFF.

The V and J genes are TRBV3-1 and TRBJ1-1, with D unresolved. Per germline, CDR1 LGHDT and CDR2 YNNKEL (reference sequence). CDR3 length equals 14 residues. Deletions cut 1 base from V and 0 bases from J, with 6 bases between. Written as DNA, the CDR3 is TGTGCCAGCAGCCAAGTCCCAGTGAACACTGAAGCTTTCTTT. This translates into CASSQVPVNTEAFF.

This clonotype has just a few counts. V usage is TRBV5-1 and J usage is TRBJ2-2; D uncertain. The CDR3 is made up of 15 amino acids. Germline V gives CDR1 SGHRS, CDR2 YFSETQ. Trimming pared 0 bases from V and 4 bases from J, leaving 10 bases between. CDR3 protein: CASSLETPTTGELFF. CDR3 nucleotides: TGCGCCAGCAGCTTGGAGACACCCACCACCGGGGAGCTGTTTTTT.

Only a few counts were recorded for this clonotype. The V gene is TRBV7-9, the J gene TRBJ2-7; 14 positions match TRBD2. This CDR3 region has 15 residues. CDR1 and CDR2 (germline): SEHNR, FQNEAQ (reference sequence). V dropped 4 bases and J dropped 6; count of bases not matched to a gene: 5. CDR3 protein: CASSSGLAGASEQYF. In DNA form, the CDR3 reads TGTGCCAGCAGCTCGGGACTAGCGGGAGCTTCCGAGCAGTACTTC.

The rearrangement links TRBV7-2 to TRBJ2-5, with 7 nucleotides matching TRBD2. After removal of 4 bases from V and 11 bases from J, the junction contained 10 bases not matched to a gene. Germline CDR1 and CDR2: SGHTA and FQGNSA. This CDR3 has 13 amino acids. Here the CDR3 DNA reads TGTGCCAGCAGCTCGGCTAGCGGATGGGAGCAGTACTTC. Residues: CASSSASGWEQYF.

This clonotype was seen a handful of times. The rearrangement uses TRBV12-3 or TRBV12-4 and TRBJ2-6, with 9 bases that match TRBD1. This CDR3 has 19 residues. The V and J ends lost 3 bases and 4 bases, in that order; junction bases with no gene match: 13. The CDR3 here is CASSLPGQGIPDGANVLTF. As DNA, the CDR3 is TGTGCCAGCAGTTTGCCGGGACAGGGTATCCCGGACGGGGCCAACGTCCTGACTTTC.

The chain recombines TRBV28 with TRBJ2-7, with TRBD2 matching over 14 bases. Per the germline V gene, CDR1 is MDHEN and CDR2 is SYDVKM. After removal of 1 base from V and 3 bases from J, the junction contained 5 bases not matched to a gene. The CDR3 covers 17 residues. The CDR3 DNA reads TGTGCCAGCAGTTTATCGTCGGGACTAGCGGGAGTCTACGAGCAGTACTTC. It codes for CASSLSSGLAGVYEQYF.

The chain combines TRBV7-6 with TRBJ2-5; tentatively, D is TRBD2 (5 bases). The V end lost 2 bases, the J end lost 2 bases, and 9 bases lay between the germline ends. CDR1 is SGHVS, CDR2 FNYEAQ, per germline. The CDR3 consists of 14 residues. The CDR3 nucleotides read TGTGCCAGCAGCTTAACGGGATGGCAAGAGACCCAGTACTTC. Amino acids: CASSLTGWQETQYF. Complete variable domain (other parts from reference TRBV7-6 and TRBJ2-5): GAGVSQSPRYKVTKRGQDVALRCDPISGHVSLYWYRQALGQGPEFLTYFNYEAQQDKSGLPNDRFSAERPEGSISTLTIQRTEQRDSAMYRCASSLTGWQETQYFGPGTRLLVL.

Only a few counts were recorded for this clonotype. The chain links TRBV6-5 to TRBJ2-1, with 11 nucleotides matching TRBD2. The germline V gene has CDR1 MNHEY and CDR2 SVGAGI. V dropped 3 bases and J dropped 6; count of bases not matched to a gene: 7. The CDR3 consists of 16 residues. CDR3 nucleotide sequence: TGTGCCAGCAGTTATTATAGCGGGAGGGCGCGCAATGAGCAGTTCTTC. As protein: CASSYYSGRARNEQFF.

V is TRBV29-1 and J is TRBJ2-5; no clear D. Germline V gives CDR1 SQVTM, CDR2 ANQGSEA. The V end lost 4 bases, the J end lost 5 bases, and 14 bases lay between the germline ends. This CDR3 comprises 13 residues. CDR3 sequence: CSVGDSQWETQYF. The CDR3 DNA follows: TGCAGCGTTGGAGACTCACAGTGGGAGACCCAGTACTTC.

The rearrangement uses TRBV12-3 or TRBV12-4 and TRBJ2-3, with a weak D call TRBD2 (6 bases). This CDR3 spans 13 amino acids. V dropped 5 bases and J dropped 4 bases, with 10 bases sitting between them. As DNA, the CDR3 is TGTGCCAGCAGTCATCTAGCGTCAGATACGCAGTATTTT. Residues: CASSHLASDTQYF.

The genes are TRBV4-2 and TRBJ1-4; no clear D. Germline CDR1 and CDR2: LGHNA and YNFKEQ. The ends were cut back, 1 base at V and 3 bases at J, with 12 bases in the middle. This CDR3 spans 16 amino acids. The CDR3 here is CASSQVPGSPNEKLFF. CDR3 nucleotide sequence: TGTGCCAGCAGCCAAGTACCAGGTAGCCCTAATGAAAAACTGTTTTTT.

This chain links TRBV3-1 with TRBJ2-5, with D maybe TRBD1 (6 bases). Trimming removed 7 bases at V and 4 bases at J, with 13 bases between. This CDR3 has 13 amino acids. CDR1 is LGHDT, CDR2 YNNKEL, per germline (reference sequence). The CDR3 sequence: CASTISDRETQYF. CDR3 in DNA: TGTGCCAGCACCATATCGGACAGAGAGACCCAGTACTTC.

This clonotype has a handful of counts. The chain links TRBV15 to TRBJ2-5; D possibly corresponds to TRBD2 (6 bases). Germline loops: CDR1 LNHNV, CDR2 YYDKDF (reference sequence). There are 15 residues in the CDR3. The V gene lost 5 bases and the J gene lost 13 bases, with 26 bases spanning the gap. DNA for the CDR3: TGTGCCACCAGCCCATCCACCGGGAGTGGATACGAGCGGTACTTC. As protein: CATSPSTGSGYERYF. Together with reference TRBV15 and TRBJ2-5, the CDR3 gives the full variable domain: DAMVIQNPRYQVTQFGKPVTLSCSQTLNHNVMYWYQQKSSQAPKLLFHYYDKDFNNEADTPDNFQSRRPNTSFCFLDIRSPGLGDTAMYLCATSPSTGSGYERYFGPGTRLLVL.

The chain has TRBV28 and TRBJ2-7, with D unclear. Looked up from germline, CDR1 is MDHEN and CDR2 is SYDVKM. The CDR3 contains 16 residues. V lost 1 base and J lost 0, with 13 bases in between. The CDR3, as DNA: TGTGCCAGCAGTTTATCCCCCAGGAGTGACTCCTACGAGCAGTACTTC. Protein: CASSLSPRSDSYEQYF.

This clonotype was detected a few times. This chain uses TRBV29-1 with TRBJ1-1, with D hard to call. Trimming took off 8 bases at V and 10 bases at J, with 11 bases between the two ends. Germline lookup yields CDR1 SQVTM and CDR2 ANQGSEA. This CDR3 spans 9 amino acids. DNA of the CDR3: TGCAGCCTAGGCCCTGGAGCTTTCTTT. Translating it yields CSLGPGAFF.

J is TRBJ2-7 and V is TRBV20-1, with 7 bases aligning to TRBD2. CDR1 is DFQATT, CDR2 SNEGSKA, per germline (reference sequence). The CDR3 totals 15 residues. J was trimmed by 3 bases and V by 0 bases; bases with no gene match: 8. CDR3 sequence (DNA): TGCAGTGCTAGAGATCCGGGAGGAGGGAACTACGAGCAGTACTTC. As protein: CSARDPGGGNYEQYF.

The rearrangement joins TRBV20-1 to TRBJ1-4; possibly TRBD1 for D (5 bases). V was clipped by 5 bases and J by 4 bases, with 14 bases between them. This CDR3 comprises 14 residues. From germline, CDR1 is DFQATT and CDR2 SNEGSKA (reference sequence). The CDR3 is CSARTGTFNEKLFF. The DNA for the CDR3 is TGCAGTGCTCGTACCGGGACGTTTAATGAAAAACTGTTTTTT.